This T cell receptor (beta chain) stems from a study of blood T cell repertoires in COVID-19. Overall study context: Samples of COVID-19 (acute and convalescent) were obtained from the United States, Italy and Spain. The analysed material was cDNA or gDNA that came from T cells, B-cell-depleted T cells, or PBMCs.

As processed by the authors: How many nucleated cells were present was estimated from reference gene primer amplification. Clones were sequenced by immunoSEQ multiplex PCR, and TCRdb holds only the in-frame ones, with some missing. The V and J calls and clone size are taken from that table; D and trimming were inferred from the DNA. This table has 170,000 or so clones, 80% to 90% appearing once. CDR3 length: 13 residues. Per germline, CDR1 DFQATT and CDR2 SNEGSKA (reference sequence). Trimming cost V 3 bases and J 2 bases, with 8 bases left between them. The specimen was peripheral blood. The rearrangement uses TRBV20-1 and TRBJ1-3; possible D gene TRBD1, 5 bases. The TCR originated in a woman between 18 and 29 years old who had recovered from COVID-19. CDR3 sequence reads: CSASPRAGNTIYF. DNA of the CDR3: TGCAGTGCTAGTCCCAGGGCTGGAAACACCATATATTTT.